This T cell receptor (beta chain) is drawn from a study of PD-1 blockade in classical Hodgkin lymphoma. Study-wide results and caveats: Partial responders and progressors had significantly lower baseline TCR diversity. While CD8+ TCR diversity did not rise significantly by C4D1, CD4+ TCR diversity did.

Deletions cut 4 bases from V and 4 bases from J, with 20 bases between. CDR3 size: 16 residues. The germline gives CDR1 MNHNY, CDR2 SVGAGI (reference sequence). About this clone itself: Its matching antigen is unknown.

Specified time point: cycle 4 day 1 (C4D1), after more than 5 weeks of nivolumab. Autologous stem cell transplantation was followed by relapse in every patient, and brentuximab vedotin exposure varied. Profiled with immunoSEQ multiplex PCR; TCRdb holds only in-frame clones, not every one. The table has some 86,000 clones, less than 95% seen once. Material: peripheral blood mononuclear cells (PBMCs), obtained before the fourth cycle of nivolumab. The TCR sequence derives from a human donor with classical Hodgkin lymphoma. V usage is TRBV6-6 and J usage is TRBJ2-7; D may be TRBD1 (6 bases). In DNA, the CDR3 is TGTGCCAGCAGTTTCCCACCGGGACATACTGGGTACGAGCAGTACTTC. Translation: CASSFPPGHTGYEQYF.